This T cell receptor (beta chain) was documented in a study of shared clonotypes between healthy human individuals. Study information: For every donor, three CD4 naive, three CD4 memory, two CD8 naive and one CD8 memory plates were used.

Profiled with immunoSEQ multiplex PCR; TCRdb holds only in-frame clones, not every one. This table holds more than 2 million clones, around 95% found once. In the case of this clone: This specimen includes other DNA sequences encoding the same CDR3.

The CDR3 sequence is 15 residues long. Germline CDR1 reads MGHRA; CDR2 reads YSYEKL. V dropped 1 base and J dropped 0 bases, with 10 bases sitting between them. The TCR originated in a man in his late teens or twenties in good health. The chain carries TRBV4-1 and TRBJ2-7; D assignment may be TRBD1 or TRBD2 (5 bases each). Sequenced: naive CD4+ T cells sorted from blood. Noted subset: CD45RA+ positively selected. The DNA for the CDR3 is TGCGCCAGCAGCCAAGGGGGCGGGTACTCCTACGAGCAGTACTTC. Translated, it gives CASSQGGGYSYEQYF.